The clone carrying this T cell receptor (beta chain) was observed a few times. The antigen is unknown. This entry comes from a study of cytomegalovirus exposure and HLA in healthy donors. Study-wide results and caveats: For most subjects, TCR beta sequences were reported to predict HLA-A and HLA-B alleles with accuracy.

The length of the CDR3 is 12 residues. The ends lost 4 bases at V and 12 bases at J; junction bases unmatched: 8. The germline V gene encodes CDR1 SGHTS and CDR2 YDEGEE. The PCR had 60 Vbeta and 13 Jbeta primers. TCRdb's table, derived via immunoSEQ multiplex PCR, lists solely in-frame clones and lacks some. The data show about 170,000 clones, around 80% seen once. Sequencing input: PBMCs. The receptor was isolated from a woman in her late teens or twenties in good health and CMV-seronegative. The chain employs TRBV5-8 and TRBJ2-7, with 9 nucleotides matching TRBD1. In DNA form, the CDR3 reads TGTGCCAGCAGCCTGAGACAGGGGGTCCCGTACTTC. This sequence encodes CASSLRQGVPYF.